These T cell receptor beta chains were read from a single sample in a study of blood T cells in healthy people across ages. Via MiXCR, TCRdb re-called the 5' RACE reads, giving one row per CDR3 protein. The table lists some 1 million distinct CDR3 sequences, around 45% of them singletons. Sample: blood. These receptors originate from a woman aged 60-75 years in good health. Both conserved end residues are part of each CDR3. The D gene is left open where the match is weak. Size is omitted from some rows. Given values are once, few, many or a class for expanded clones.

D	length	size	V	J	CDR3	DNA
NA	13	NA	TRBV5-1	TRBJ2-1	CASRVGANNEQFF	TGCGCCAGCAGGGTGGGGGCAAACAATGAGCAGTTCTTC
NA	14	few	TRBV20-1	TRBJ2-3	CSARDLAWGDTQYF	TGCAGTGCTAGAGATCTAGCGTGGGGGGATACGCAGTATTTT
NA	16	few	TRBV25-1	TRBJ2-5	CASRDRERGIQETQYF	TGTGCCAGCAGGGACCGGGAGAGGGGGATCCAAGAGACCCAGTACTTC
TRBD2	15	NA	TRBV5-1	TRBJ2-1	CASSETSGPYNEQFF	TGCGCCAGCAGCGAAACTAGCGGCCCGTACAATGAGCAGTTCTTC
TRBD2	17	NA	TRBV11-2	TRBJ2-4	CASSEGLAGGPGNIQYF	TGTGCCAGCAGCGAGGGACTAGCGGGAGGGCCAGGGAACATTCAGTACTTC
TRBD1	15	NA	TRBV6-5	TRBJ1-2	CASRDRAHPIYGYTF	TGTGCCAGTCGGGACAGGGCCCACCCAATCTATGGCTACACCTTC
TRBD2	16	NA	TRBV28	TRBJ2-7	CASSTLSGREFYEQYF	TGTGCCAGCAGTACGCTTAGCGGGAGGGAATTCTACGAGCAGTACTTC
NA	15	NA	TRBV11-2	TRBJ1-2	CASSFSPEANYGYTF	TGTGCCAGCAGCTTTTCCCCGGAAGCTAACTATGGCTACACCTTC
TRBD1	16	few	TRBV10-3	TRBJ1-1	CAIIPPLGQLNTEAFF	TGTGCCATCATCCCACCCCTGGGACAGTTGAACACTGAAGCTTTCTTT
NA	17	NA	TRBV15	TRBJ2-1	CATSRDLSAGRDNEQFF	TGTGCCACCAGCAGAGATCTAAGTGCAGGAAGGGACAATGAGCAGTTCTTC
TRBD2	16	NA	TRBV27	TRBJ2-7	CASSTGTSGSSYEQYF	TGTGCCAGCAGTACAGGGACTAGCGGGAGCTCCTACGAGCAGTACTTC
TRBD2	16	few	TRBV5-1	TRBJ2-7	CASSLSLAGASYEQYF	TGTGCCAGCAGTTTAAGTCTAGCGGGAGCCTCCTACGAGCAGTACTTC
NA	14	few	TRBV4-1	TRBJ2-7	CASRLRDGTYEQYF	TGCGCCAGCAGACTTAGAGACGGCACCTACGAGCAGTACTTC
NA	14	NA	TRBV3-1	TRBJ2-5	CASSQVGTQETQYF	TGTGCCAGCAGCCAAGTCGGGACACAAGAGACCCAGTACTTC
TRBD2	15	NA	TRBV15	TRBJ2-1	CATGTLAGVYNEQFF	TGTGCCACCGGCACTCTAGCGGGTGTCTACAATGAGCAGTTCTTC
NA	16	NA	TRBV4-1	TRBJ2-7	CASSPLWVGAYNEQYF	TGCGCCAGCAGCCCCCTGTGGGTAGGGGCCTACAATGAGCAGTACTTC
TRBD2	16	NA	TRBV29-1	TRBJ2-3	CSVSGEVGGRTDTQYF	TGCAGCGTTTCGGGAGAGGTCGGCGGGAGGACAGATACGCAGTATTTT
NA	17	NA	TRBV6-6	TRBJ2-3	CALRTPGTAASTDTQYF	TGTGCCCTACGAACCCCCGGAACAGCTGCTAGCACAGATACGCAGTATTTT
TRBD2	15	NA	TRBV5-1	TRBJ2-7	CASSPGLAEYNEQYF	TGCGCCAGCAGCCCCGGACTAGCTGAATACAATGAGCAGTACTTC
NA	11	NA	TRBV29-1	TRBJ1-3	CSVLGGNTIYF	TGCAGCGTTCTGGGAGGAAACACCATATATTTT
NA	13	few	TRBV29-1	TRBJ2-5	CSVGGLALETQYF	TGCAGCGTTGGTGGTCTAGCGTTGGAGACCCAGTACTTC
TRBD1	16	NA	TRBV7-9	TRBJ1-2	CASSGTPGGADYGYTF	TGTGCCAGCAGTGGGACACCAGGGGGCGCAGACTATGGCTACACCTTC
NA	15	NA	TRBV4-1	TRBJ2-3	CASNQFAGSTDTQYF	TGCGCCAGCAACCAATTTGCGGGCAGCACAGATACGCAGTATTTT
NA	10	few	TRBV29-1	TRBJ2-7	CSVRLNEQYF	TGCAGCGTACGACTGAATGAGCAGTACTTC
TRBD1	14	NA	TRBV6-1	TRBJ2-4	CASLTGGTKNIQYF	TGTGCCAGCTTGACAGGGGGGACCAAAAACATTCAGTACTTC
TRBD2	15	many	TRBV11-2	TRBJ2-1	CASSLDRGRVNEQFF	TGTGCCAGCAGCTTAGATCGCGGGAGGGTCAATGAGCAGTTCTTC